Below, 20 T cell receptor beta chains from the same sample are listed, as sequenced in a study of cytomegalovirus exposure and HLA in healthy donors. Amplification used 60 Vbeta primers and 13 Jbeta primers. The assay was immunoSEQ multiplex PCR, and TCRdb's table has in-frame clones only and misses some. The table has about 200,000 clones, roughly 80% seen once. Sequencing used PBMCs. All receptors come from a male donor in good health and CMV-seropositive.

The rearrangement joins TRBV13 to TRBJ1-6; weak D call: TRBD1 (6 bases). Germline V gives CDR1 PRHDT, CDR2 FYEKMQ (reference sequence). The CDR3 is made up of 16 amino acids. V was trimmed by 6 bases and J by 4 bases, leaving 16 bases between them. CDR3 bases: TGTGCCAGCAGGCATCTCCGGGACACTTATAATTCACCCCTCCACTTT. Translation: CASRHLRDTYNSPLHF.

The V and J genes are TRBV29-1 and TRBJ2-7; no reliable D call. Germline CDR1 SQVTM, CDR2 ANQGSEA. This CDR3 spans 14 amino acids. Trimming took 4 bases from V and 2 from J, leaving 15 bases between them. The CDR3 DNA follows: TGCAGCGTTGTGTTTCCTCGACACACCTACGAGCAGTACTTC. Residues: CSVVFPRHTYEQYF.

This chain uses TRBV7-3 with TRBJ1-1; no reliable D call. The CDR3 loop spans 13 amino acids. V lost 5 bases, J lost 4 bases, and 11 bases lay in between. Germline V gene data show CDR1 as SGHTA and CDR2 as FQGTGA. CDR3: CASSIQARTEAFF. The CDR3 coding sequence is TGTGCCAGCAGCATCCAGGCCCGCACTGAAGCTTTCTTT. Drawing the rest from reference TRBV7-3 and TRBJ1-1, the complete variable domain is GAGVSQTPSNKVTEKGKYVELRCDPISGHTALYWYRQSLGQGPEFLIYFQGTGAADDSGLPNDRFFAVRPEGSVSTLKIQRTERGDSAVYLCASSIQARTEAFFGQGTRLTVV.

The gene calls are TRBV21-1 and TRBJ2-6; the table's D call TRBD1 went unverified against the DNA. TRBV21-1 is reported as a pseudogene. This CDR3 is built from 20 residues. In nucleotides, the CDR3 is TGTGCCAGCACCAAAAACCTGGACAGGGAGTGGAGATCTGGGGCCAACGTCCTGACTTTC. Translation: CASTKNLDREWRSGANVLTF.

The chain has TRBV21-1 and TRBJ1-3; the DNA was not compared with TRBD1, the D call given in the table. TRBV21-1 is flagged as a pseudogene. This CDR3 is built from 19 residues. In DNA, the CDR3 is TGTGCCAGCAGCCACCCATTAGGGTTACAGGGGGGCTCTGGAAACACCATATATTTT. The encoded protein is CASSHPLGLQGGSGNTIYF.

This clone has a handful of counts. V and J are TRBV5-1 and TRBJ2-1; 7 bases are a match to TRBD2. Germline V lookup: CDR1 SGHRS, CDR2 YFSETQ. This CDR3 has 18 amino acids. V lost 2 bases, J lost 3 bases, and 14 bases stayed unmatched. CDR3 nucleotides: TGCGCCAGCAGCTTAGGATCTTGGGGTCTAGCGGACTACAATGAGCAGTTCTTC. Translated, it gives CASSLGSWGLADYNEQFF.

The chain is built from TRBV19 and TRBJ1-1; D possibly corresponds to TRBD1 (5 bases). Germline CDR1 LNHDA, CDR2 SQIVND (reference sequence). This CDR3 spans 11 amino acids. Trimming removed 6 bases from V and 8 bases from J, with 10 bases in between. The CDR3: CASRRRAEAFF. The DNA of the CDR3 is TGTGCCAGTAGACGCAGGGCCGAAGCTTTCTTT.

This clone was seen just once. V usage is TRBV5-1 and J usage is TRBJ2-6; a weak D match, TRBD1 (6 bases). CDR1 is SGHRS and CDR2 is YFSETQ in the germline V gene. The CDR3 is made up of 19 amino acids. V lost 2 bases and J 0 bases, leaving 18 bases between the germline ends. CDR3 coding DNA: TGCGCCAGCAGCTTTGGTAGGGCAGGGGTCCTCTCTGGGGCCAACGTCCTGACTTTC. Residues: CASSFGRAGVLSGANVLTF.

The chain employs TRBV28 and TRBJ2-1; 15 bases line up with TRBD2. Looked up from germline, CDR1 is MDHEN and CDR2 is SYDVKM. V shed 7 bases, J shed 9 bases, and the junction held 7 bases outside the gene matches. CDR3 length: 15 amino acids. DNA for the CDR3: TGTGCCAGCACCAGAGGACTAGCGGGAGGGGGTGAGCAGTTCTTC. Translated, it gives CASTRGLAGGGEQFF.

This clone was seen only a few times. Other DNA sequences in this sample translate to the same CDR3. The chain is built from TRBV5-4 and TRBJ1-4, with no clear D. Deletions cut 0 bases from V and 0 bases from J, with 3 bases between. This CDR3 is 14 amino acids long. Germline values: CDR1 SGHNT, CDR2 YYREEE (reference sequence). The CDR3 protein is CASSLAATNEKLFF. CDR3 in DNA: TGTGCCAGCAGCTTGGCGGCAACTAATGAAAAACTGTTTTTT.

The chain couples TRBV9 to TRBJ2-2; D may be TRBD2 (5 bases). The CDR3 loop spans 15 amino acids. Germline-derived CDR1 and CDR2 are SGDLS and YYNGEE. The V gene lost 6 bases and the J gene lost 0 bases, with 12 bases spanning the gap. The CDR3 sequence is CASKRSGTNTGELFF. Here the CDR3 DNA reads TGTGCCAGCAAACGTTCCGGGACGAACACCGGGGAGCTGTTTTTT.

This chain joins TRBV14 and TRBJ2-1; the match to TRBD2 covers 10 bases. Germline V gene data show CDR1 as SGHDN and CDR2 as FVKESK. The CDR3 is 16 amino acids. J was trimmed by 4 bases and V by 2 bases; bases with no gene match: 5. CDR3 region: CASSQLAGAAYNEQFF. CDR3 coding DNA: TGTGCCAGCAGCCAACTAGCGGGGGCCGCATACAATGAGCAGTTCTTC.

This chain connects TRBV7-8 to TRBJ1-1, with 7 bases aligning to TRBD1. This CDR3 has 15 amino acids. Trimming removed 1 base from V and 11 bases from J; junction bases left unmatched: 13. Germline V lookup: CDR1 SGHVS, CDR2 FQNEAQ. This CDR3 is CASSLDRGPGVMAFF. The CDR3 bases are TGTGCCAGCAGCTTAGACAGGGGCCCGGGGGTTATGGCTTTCTTT.

The rearrangement links TRBV28 to TRBJ1-4; D remains unclear. This CDR3 has 14 residues. The germline V gene has CDR1 MDHEN and CDR2 SYDVKM. Trimming shortened V by 5 bases and J by 7 bases, and 14 bases separated the two germline ends. The chain's CDR3 is CASSRGWMSEKLFF. DNA for the CDR3: TGTGCCAGCAGTCGCGGGTGGATGAGTGAAAAACTGTTTTTT.

This chain uses TRBV10-3 with TRBJ2-3; no firm D call. Trimming cost V 4 bases and J 4 bases, with 6 bases left between them. From germline, CDR1 is ENHRY and CDR2 SYGVKD. The CDR3 loop spans 12 amino acids. Here the CDR3 DNA reads TGTGCCATCAGTGTCGCGGCAGATACGCAGTATTTT. It translates to CAISVAADTQYF.

The chain's CDR3 is CASSWGGENIQYF. CDR3 bases: TGTGCCAGCAGCTGGGGAGGGGAAAACATTCAGTACTTC. The chain carries TRBV5-4 and TRBJ2-4, with 7 positions matching TRBD2. Trimming at V came to 3 bases and at J to 5 bases, leaving 2 bases not matched to a gene. CDR1 is SGHNT and CDR2 is YYREEE in the germline V gene (reference sequence). CDR3 length: 13 amino acids.

The chain carries TRBV9 and TRBJ2-5, with TRBD1 identical over 7 bases. V dropped 5 bases and J dropped 5; count of bases not matched to a gene: 9. CDR1 and CDR2 (germline): SGDLS, YYNGEE. The length of the CDR3 is 14 residues. The CDR3 region has the DNA TGTGCCAGCAGTAGGACAGGTGGTAAGGAGACCCAGTACTTC. Encoded protein: CASSRTGGKETQYF.

The chain has TRBV30 and TRBJ2-1, with D possibly TRBD1 on 6 matching bases. The germline gives CDR1 GTSNPN, CDR2 SVGIG (reference sequence). Trimming took 3 bases from V and 7 from J, leaving 22 bases between them. The CDR3 contains 16 residues. The CDR3 here is CAWSRGGGGSDNEQFF. The CDR3 coding sequence is TGTGCCTGGAGCCGAGGGGGTGGAGGCTCGGATAATGAGCAGTTCTTC.

The chain has TRBV30 and TRBJ2-2; D call uncertain. Trimming cost V 3 bases and J 4 bases, with 15 bases left between them. The CDR3 spans 15 residues. In germline, CDR1 is GTSNPN, CDR2 SVGIG (reference sequence). CDR3 DNA: TGTGCCTGGAGCACCGGGTCCACGGGCACCGGGGAGCTGTTTTTT. It translates to CAWSTGSTGTGELFF. Variable domain in full (rest from reference TRBV30 and TRBJ2-2): SQTIHQWPATLVQPVGSPLSLECTVEGTSNPNLYWYRQAAGRGLQLLFYSVGIGQISSEVPQNLSASRPQDRQFILSSKKLLLSDSGFYLCAWSTGSTGTGELFFGEGSRLTVL.

The V gene is TRBV4-1, the J gene TRBJ2-7; D possibly corresponds to TRBD1 (5 bases). The CDR3 loop spans 14 amino acids. Germline V lookup: CDR1 MGHRA, CDR2 YSYEKL. Trimming left V 1 base short and J 6 bases short, with 13 bases between. The CDR3 is CASSQGQGFGEQYF. The CDR3 bases are TGCGCCAGCAGCCAAGGGCAGGGTTTCGGCGAGCAGTACTTC.